This entry lists 6 T cell receptor beta chains sequenced from one sample in a study of T-cell memory formation after mild COVID-19. Each CDR3 protein gets one entry after TCRdb re-called the 5' RACE reads with MiXCR. Among about 150,000 distinct CDR3 sequences listed, approximately 14% were seen once. Sequences were obtained from PBMCs or a T cell subset sorted from them (not recorded which). These receptors were obtained from an adult woman who had mild COVID-19 (a few samples of this study predate the infection). Cell type and time point are not known.

This sequence joins TRBV7-3 and TRBJ2-5, with a weak D call TRBD1 (5 bases). The germline CDR1 and CDR2 sequences are SGHTA and FQGTGA. The CDR3 is made up of 13 amino acids. V was pared by 5 bases and J by 5 bases, with 12 bases between. CDR3 DNA: TGTGCCAGCAGCATGGGGCCCCGGGAGACCCAGTACTTC. Translation gives CASSMGPRETQYF.

The chain uses TRBV20-1 and TRBJ1-1; D call uncertain. Deletions cut 0 bases from V and 7 bases from J, with 12 bases between. The germline CDR1 and CDR2 sequences are DFQATT and SNEGSKA (reference sequence). This CDR3 is built from 13 residues. DNA of the CDR3: TGCAGTGCTAGAGATTACAGCACCGGTGAAGCTTTCTTT. The encoded protein is CSARDYSTGEAFF.

This clonotype has just a few counts. The chain uses TRBV6-5 and TRBJ2-1, with D possibly matching TRBD2 (6 bases). The CDR3 runs 17 residues. V was shortened by 4 bases and J by 2 bases, with 18 bases between the two germline ends. Germline lookup yields CDR1 MNHEY and CDR2 SVGAGI. CDR3 loop: CASSSLGAGKAYNEQFF. CDR3 nucleotide sequence: TGTGCCAGCAGTTCTCTCGGGGCGGGAAAGGCCTACAATGAGCAGTTCTTC.

The chain combines TRBV19 with TRBJ2-7; tentative D call: TRBD1 (6 bases). CDR3 size: 13 residues. V lost 4 bases to trimming and J lost 3 bases, with 10 bases between them. In germline, CDR1 is LNHDA, CDR2 SQIVND (reference sequence). CDR3 region: CASSRTARYEQYF. The CDR3 DNA sequence: TGTGCCAGTAGTAGGACAGCCCGCTACGAGCAGTACTTC.

This clonotype was observed a handful of times. V and J are TRBV3-1 and TRBJ2-7; 7 positions agree with TRBD1. V was pared by 3 bases and J by 4 bases, with 3 bases of the junction left unmatched. This CDR3 is built from 13 residues. Per the germline V gene, CDR1 is LGHDT and CDR2 is YNNKEL (reference sequence). Here the CDR3 DNA reads TGTGCCAGCAGCCATCACAGGGGTTACGAGCAGTACTTC. Encoded protein: CASSHHRGYEQYF.

The V gene is TRBV5-1, the J gene TRBJ2-5, with D possibly being TRBD1 or TRBD2 (5 bases each). V gave up 6 bases and J gave up 7 bases, with 16 bases separating them. The length of the CDR3 is 13 residues. The germline V gene has CDR1 SGHRS and CDR2 YFSETQ. The CDR3 nucleotides read TGCGCCAGCAACCGGGGCTCCGACGGGACCCAGTACTTC. It codes for CASNRGSDGTQYF.